The clone carrying this TCR beta chain has more than one count but fewer than ten. The record originates from a study of blood T cell repertoires in COVID-19. V was cut by 0 bases and J by 13 bases, with 27 bases left in between. Germline V gene data show CDR1 as MNHEY and CDR2 as SVGEGT. The CDR3 loop spans 17 amino acids. Method: immunoSEQ multiplex PCR; TCRdb's copy keeps in-frame clones and lacks some. In the table there are 400,000 to 500,000 clones, around nine tenths of which are singletons. The source is a woman aged 35 to 49 who had recovered from COVID-19. Sequenced: PBMCs or T cells enriched from blood (not recorded which). The gene calls are TRBV6-2 or TRBV6-3 and TRBJ1-2; perhaps TRBD1 as D (5 bases). The CDR3 protein is CASSYSKTPPGDYGPTF. CDR3 coding DNA: TGTGCCAGCAGTTACTCGAAGACCCCACCCGGGGACTATGGCCCCACCTTC.